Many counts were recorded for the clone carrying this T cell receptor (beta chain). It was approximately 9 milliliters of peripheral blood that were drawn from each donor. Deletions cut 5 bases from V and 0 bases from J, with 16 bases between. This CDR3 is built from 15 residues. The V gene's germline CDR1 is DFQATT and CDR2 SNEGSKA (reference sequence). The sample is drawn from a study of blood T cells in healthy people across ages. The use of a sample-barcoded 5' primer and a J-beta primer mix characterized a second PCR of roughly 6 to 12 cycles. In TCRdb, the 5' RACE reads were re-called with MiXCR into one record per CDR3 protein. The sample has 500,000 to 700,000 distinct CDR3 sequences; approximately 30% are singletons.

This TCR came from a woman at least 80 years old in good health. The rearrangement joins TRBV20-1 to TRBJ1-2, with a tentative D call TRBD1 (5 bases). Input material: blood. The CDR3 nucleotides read TGCAGTGCTGCCGTCCAGGGTCTCTCTAACTATGGCTACACCTTC. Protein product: CSAAVQGLSNYGYTF.